The T cell receptor beta chain described here comes from a study of CD8 T cells in Susac syndrome. Background on the study: Patients with Susac syndrome who were sequenced included more than 5 with active disease and eight in remission. Treatment status at blood draw for the Susac syndrome patients was therapy-naive, corticosteroids, or intravenous immunoglobulin alone.

Reverse transcription of about 0.45 to 1 ug RNA was performed with random hexamers. TCRdb reprocessed the immunoSEQ multiplex PCR reads via MiXCR and lists one record per CDR3 protein. The sample shows 100,000 to 150,000 distinct CDR3 sequences, around 94% of them seen only once. As regards this clonotype: The antigen is unknown.

The T cells that were sequenced for TCR beta were CD8+ and CD4+ cells from blood. V was trimmed by 4 bases and J by 4 bases, leaving 15 bases between them. Germline loops: CDR1 MNHEY, CDR2 SVGAGI. This CDR3 region has 15 residues. Whole-study results and caveats: The total CD8+ repertoires contained around 15 Susac-specific public clones, and the CD8+ TEMRA repertoires contained five.

The receptor comes from a human donor with Susac syndrome. The rearrangement joins TRBV6-5 to TRBJ2-3; no firm D call. Input material: CD8+ T cells from PBMCs. CDR3 sequence reads: CASSLGKPPPDTQYF. CDR3 in DNA: TGTGCCAGCAGTTTAGGGAAACCACCGCCAGATACGCAGTATTTT.